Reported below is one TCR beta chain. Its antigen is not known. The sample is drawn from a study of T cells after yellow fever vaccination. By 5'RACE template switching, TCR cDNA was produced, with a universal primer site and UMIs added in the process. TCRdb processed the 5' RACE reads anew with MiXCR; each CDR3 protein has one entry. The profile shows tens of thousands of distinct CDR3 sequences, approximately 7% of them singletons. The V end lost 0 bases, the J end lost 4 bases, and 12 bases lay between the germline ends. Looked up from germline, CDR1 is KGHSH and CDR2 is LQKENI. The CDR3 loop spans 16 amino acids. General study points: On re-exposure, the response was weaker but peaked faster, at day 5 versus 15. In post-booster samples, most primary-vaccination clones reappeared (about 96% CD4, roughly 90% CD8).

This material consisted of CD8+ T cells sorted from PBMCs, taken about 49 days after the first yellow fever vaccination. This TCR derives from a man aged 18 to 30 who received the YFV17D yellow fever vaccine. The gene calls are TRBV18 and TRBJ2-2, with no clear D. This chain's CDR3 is CASSPPTGAGTGELFF. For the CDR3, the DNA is TGTGCCAGCTCACCACCGACGGGCGCCGGCACCGGGGAGCTGTTTTTT.